The rows below give T cell receptor beta chains drawn from one sample of a study of cytomegalovirus exposure and HLA in healthy donors. The protocol was immunoSEQ multiplex PCR, while the TCRdb copy is restricted to in-frame clones and leaves out a portion. The data contain 110,000 or so clones, over 75% of them singletons. The sequenced sample consisted of PBMCs. All receptors derive from a woman between 25 and 40 years old in good health and CMV-seropositive. The CDR3 runs from the conserved cysteine through the conserved F or W. A D gene is named only where the DNA matches it firmly. Clone size is given for some rows only: seen once, a few or many times, or a class if the clone is expanded.

TRBV6-5	few	.	TRBJ2-7	CASMVGGGYEQYF	TGTGCCAGCATGGTAGGGGGTGGTTACGAGCAGTACTTC
TRBV18	.	.	TRBJ1-1	CASSRSRTENTEAFF	TGTGCCAGCTCACGGAGCCGGACAGAGAACACTGAAGCTTTCTTT
TRBV2	.	TRBD2	TRBJ2-3	CASSDPGTTSTDTQYF	TGTGCCAGCAGTGACCCTGGGACTACGAGCACAGATACGCAGTATTTT
TRBV18	.	TRBD1	TRBJ2-1	CASSPLTGSVNEQFF	TGTGCCAGCTCACCATTGACAGGGTCAGTAAATGAGCAGTTCTTC
TRBV6-6	few	.	TRBJ1-1	CASRVQGFTEAFF	TGTGCCAGCCGGGTCCAGGGTTTCACTGAAGCTTTCTTT
TRBV19	.	.	TRBJ1-2	CASSIGGGYTF	TGTGCCAGTAGTATAGGGGGCGGCTACACCTTC
TRBV19	.	.	TRBJ1-1	CASTERGSYTEAFF	TGTGCCAGTACCGAAAGGGGCAGCTACACTGAAGCTTTCTTT
TRBV7-9	.	.	TRBJ1-1	CASSTAPTEAFF	TGTGCCAGCAGCACCGCGCCCACTGAAGCTTTCTTT
TRBV5-1	.	.	TRBJ1-2	CASSPTPTGNYGYTF	TGCGCCAGCAGCCCCACCCCTACAGGGAACTATGGCTACACCTTC
TRBV27	.	.	TRBJ1-1	CASSLSSTGNTEAFF	TGTGCCAGCAGTTTATCGAGTACAGGAAACACTGAAGCTTTCTTT
TRBV10-1	.	TRBD1	TRBJ1-1	CASSAGTVMNTEAFF	TGCGCCAGCAGCGCCGGGACAGTGATGAACACTGAAGCTTTCTTT
TRBV4-1	.	.	TRBJ2-4	CASSQERGTLSNIQYF	TGCGCCAGCAGCCAAGAACGAGGGACACTAAGTAACATTCAGTACTTC
TRBV29-1	few	TRBD2	TRBJ2-5	CSVTVGTSGKETQYF	TGCAGCGTTACCGTGGGGACTAGCGGTAAAGAGACCCAGTACTTC
TRBV7-9	.	TRBD1	TRBJ2-7	CASSLIPGQGPFYEQYF	TGTGCCAGCAGCTTAATCCCGGGACAGGGCCCTTTCTACGAGCAGTACTTC
TRBV11-3	once	.	TRBJ2-5	CASSFRESFKETQYF	TGTGCCAGCAGCTTCCGGGAATCGTTTAAAGAGACCCAGTACTTC
TRBV2	.	.	TRBJ1-2	CASSQGYGYTF	TGTGCCAGCTCACAGGGCTATGGCTACACCTTC
TRBV19	once	TRBD1	TRBJ1-1	CASSTRQGMNTEAFF	TGTGCCAGTAGTACCCGACAGGGGATGAACACTGAAGCTTTCTTT
TRBV9	.	TRBD1	TRBJ1-6	CASSVGGTDNSPLHF	TGTGCCAGCAGCGTAGGCGGGACAGATAATTCACCCCTCCACTTT
TRBV9	.	.	TRBJ2-2	CASSEDSSNTGELFF	TGTGCCAGCAGCGAGGACAGCTCGAACACCGGGGAGCTGTTTTTT
TRBV5-6	.	.	TRBJ1-1	CASSTYFGRRAEAFF	TGTGCCAGCAGCACCTATTTCGGGAGAAGGGCTGAAGCTTTCTTT
TRBV5-1	.	.	TRBJ1-3	CASSGSIRSGDSGNTIYF	TGCGCCAGCAGCGGATCGATAAGGTCCGGGGACTCTGGAAACACCATATATTTT
TRBV6-5	.	.	TRBJ1-2	CASSVWDTANYGYTF	TGTGCCAGCAGTGTATGGGACACCGCTAACTATGGCTACACCTTC
TRBV27	.	.	TRBJ1-5	CASSGQGVSNQPQHF	TGTGCCAGCAGTGGGCAGGGTGTTAGCAATCAGCCCCAGCATTTT
TRBV6-9	.	TRBD1	TRBJ1-5	CASSRKQGKGQPQHF	TGTGCCAGCAGTAGGAAACAGGGGAAAGGGCAGCCCCAGCATTTT
TRBV15	.	.	TRBJ1-1	CATSRVREGITEAFF	TGTGCCACCAGCAGAGTACGGGAGGGGATCACTGAAGCTTTCTTT
TRBV13	.	.	TRBJ1-3	CASSLAAGPDRGNTIYF	TGTGCCAGCAGCTTAGCGGCAGGCCCCGACAGGGGAAACACCATATATTTT
TRBV5-1	.	TRBD1	TRBJ2-7	CASSFGQGNEQYF	TGCGCCAGCAGCTTCGGACAGGGGAACGAGCAGTACTTC
TRBV10-3	few	TRBD2	TRBJ2-3	CAISEPRVAGGQLDTQYF	TGTGCCATCAGTGAGCCGAGGGTAGCGGGGGGCCAGTTAGATACGCAGTATTTT
TRBV6-5	once	.	TRBJ1-1	CASSTPTKAFF	TGTGCCAGCAGCACCCCCACAAAAGCTTTCTTT
TRBV6-4	.	.	TRBJ1-1	CASRGSQGTEAFF	TGTGCCAGCAGGGGGTCACAGGGTACTGAAGCTTTCTTT
TRBV18	.	.	TRBJ2-6	CASSPRSGPPSGANVLTF	TGTGCCAGCTCACCACGATCAGGCCCCCCCTCTGGGGCCAACGTCCTGACTTTC
TRBV19	.	TRBD2	TRBJ2-5	CASSIQRTSGKETQYF	TGTGCCAGTAGTATACAGAGGACTAGCGGGAAGGAGACCCAGTACTTC
TRBV6-6	.	TRBD1	TRBJ1-2	CASSQGGQYGYTF	TGTGCCAGCAGCCAAGGGGGCCAATATGGCTACACCTTC
TRBV12-5	.	.	TRBJ2-3	CASGLVLGSTDTQYF	TGTGCTAGTGGTTTGGTATTGGGCAGCACAGATACGCAGTATTTT
TRBV5-6	.	TRBD2	TRBJ2-5	CASSLVSGGSQETQYF	TGTGCCAGCAGCTTGGTTAGCGGGGGGTCCCAAGAGACCCAGTACTTC
TRBV19	.	.	TRBJ1-2	CASSMRGRDLRGYTF	TGTGCCAGTAGTATGAGAGGCAGGGATCTCAGGGGCTACACCTTC
TRBV5-1	.	TRBD1	TRBJ2-5	CASSPGQQETQYF	TGCGCCAGCAGCCCGGGACAGCAAGAGACCCAGTACTTC